This T cell receptor (beta chain) was captured by sequencing in a study of T cell changes during pregnancy in multiple sclerosis. Some clones are missing from TCRdb's copy, which holds only in-frame ones; the method was immunoSEQ multiplex PCR. This repertoire shows 35,000 to 45,000 clones, around 90% found once; its top ten account for almost 5.5%. The CDR3 runs 20 residues. The germline V gene encodes CDR1 MGHRA and CDR2 YSYEKL. Trimming removed 2 bases at V and 0 bases at J, with 20 bases between. This sequence originates from a female donor in good health, enrolled as a control in a pregnancy study. The sample in question was peripheral blood, obtained in the third trimester of pregnancy. The rearrangement joins TRBV4-1 to TRBJ2-6; weak D call: TRBD2 (7 bases). CDR3 in amino acids: CASSQRGGGGGSSGANVLTF. The CDR3 nucleotides read TGCGCCAGCAGCCAAAGGGGCGGAGGGGGGGGGAGCTCTGGGGCCAACGTCCTGACTTTC.